These 10 T cell receptor beta chains came from one sample sequenced in a study of CXCR3-negative and CXCR3-positive naive CD8 T cells. The study's findings and limits: In CXCR3-positive naive cells, the TRB CDR3s were more hydrophobic than in CXCR3-negative naive cells.

UMI-labeled 5' RACE TRB cDNA libraries were prepared from the cells. Following a re-call of the 5' RACE reads, TCRdb has one entry per CDR3 protein and lacks DNA. This sample lists around 160,000 distinct CDR3 sequences; its ten largest clones have 0.25% to 0.3%. No cognate antigen is known for these TCRs. Sequencing was done on a sample of naive CXCR3+ CD8+ T cells from blood. Subset meaning: CD45RO-CCR7+CD27+CD95- naive CD8+ T cells expressing CXCR3 (TNR3+). These receptors originate from a human donor in good health. Some clones in this sample may be carry-over from other donors' samples.

The J gene is TRBJ2-1, the V gene TRBV29-1. Germline assignment: CDR1 SQVTM and CDR2 ANQGSEA. This CDR3 region has 11 residues. The CDR3 here is CSVVLDNEQFF.

CDR3 protein: CASSKTFTNSYEQYF. This sequence joins TRBV2 and TRBJ2-7. The CDR3 sequence is 15 residues long. Germline-derived CDR1 and CDR2 are SNHLY and FYNNEI.

The chain uses TRBV6-6 and TRBJ2-5; TCRdb proposes TRBD1, but this gene call is untestable without DNA. Germline assignment: CDR1 MNHNY and CDR2 SVGAGI (reference sequence). This CDR3 contains 13 residues. The CDR3 reads CASLGELQETQYF.

This chain joins TRBV7-9 and TRBJ1-3. This CDR3 comprises 13 residues. Germline values: CDR1 SEHNR, CDR2 FQNEAQ (reference sequence). This chain's CDR3 is CASSFEQGNTIYF.

The CDR3 sequence: CASSLSSSSSYNEQFF. The rearrangement uses TRBV28 and TRBJ2-1; TCRdb calls TRBD2, which cannot be checked without DNA. The CDR3 sequence is 16 residues long. Germline assignment: CDR1 MDHEN and CDR2 SYDVKM.

The chain links TRBV25-1 to TRBJ1-4. Germline CDR1 is MGHDK and CDR2 is SYGVNS. CDR3 length equals 14 residues. CDR3: CASSAPYTDEKLFF.

The rearrangement joins TRBV7-2 to TRBJ2-1; there is no DNA to check the TCRdb D call of TRBD1. Germline assignment: CDR1 SGHTA and CDR2 FQGNSA. This CDR3 region has 15 residues. The CDR3 spells CASSLQDRVYNEQFF. The full variable domain, its missing parts supplied by reference TRBV7-2 and TRBJ2-1, is GAGVSQSPSNKVTEKGKDVELRCDPISGHTALYWYRQSLGQGLEFLIYFQGNSAPDKSGLPSDRFSAERTGGSVSTLTIQRTQQEDSAVYLCASSLQDRVYNEQFFGPGTRLTVL.

The CDR3: CASSWDNSGNTIYF. This chain uses TRBV27 with TRBJ1-3; the TCRdb call, TRBD1, lacks DNA for checking. Germline lookup yields CDR1 MNHEY and CDR2 SMNVEV (reference sequence). This CDR3 has 14 residues.

This chain uses TRBV5-5 with TRBJ2-7. The CDR3 spans 14 residues. Per the germline V gene, CDR1 is SGHKS and CDR2 is YYEKEE (reference sequence). The CDR3 loop is CASSWDRERLEQYF.

The chain recombines TRBV3-1 with TRBJ1-3. The V gene's germline CDR1 is LGHDT and CDR2 YNNKEL (reference sequence). This CDR3 has 16 residues. The chain's CDR3 is CASSQDLPDPGNTIYF. Looking up the rest from reference TRBV3-1 and TRBJ1-3 gives the full variable domain: DTAVSQTPKYLVTQMGNDKSIKCEQNLGHDTMYWYKQDSKKFLKIMFSYNNKELIINETVPNRFSPKSPDKAHLNLHINSLELGDSAVYFCASSQDLPDPGNTIYFGEGSWLTVV.